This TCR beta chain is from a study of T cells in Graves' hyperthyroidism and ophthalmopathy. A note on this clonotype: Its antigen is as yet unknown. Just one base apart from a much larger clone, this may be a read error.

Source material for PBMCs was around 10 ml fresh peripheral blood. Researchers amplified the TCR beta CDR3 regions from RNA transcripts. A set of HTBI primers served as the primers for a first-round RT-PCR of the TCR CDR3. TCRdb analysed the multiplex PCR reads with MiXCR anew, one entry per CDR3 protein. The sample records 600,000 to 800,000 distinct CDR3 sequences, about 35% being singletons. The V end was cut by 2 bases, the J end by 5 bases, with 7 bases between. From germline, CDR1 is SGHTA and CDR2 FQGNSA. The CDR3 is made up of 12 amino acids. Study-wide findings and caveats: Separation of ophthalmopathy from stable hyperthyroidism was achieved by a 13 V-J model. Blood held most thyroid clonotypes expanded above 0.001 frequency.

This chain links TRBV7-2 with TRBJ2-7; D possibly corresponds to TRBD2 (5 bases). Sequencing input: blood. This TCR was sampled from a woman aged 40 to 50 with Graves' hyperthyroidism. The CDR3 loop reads CASSLSADEQYF. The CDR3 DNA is TGTGCCAGCAGCTTATCAGCGGACGAGCAGTACTTC.